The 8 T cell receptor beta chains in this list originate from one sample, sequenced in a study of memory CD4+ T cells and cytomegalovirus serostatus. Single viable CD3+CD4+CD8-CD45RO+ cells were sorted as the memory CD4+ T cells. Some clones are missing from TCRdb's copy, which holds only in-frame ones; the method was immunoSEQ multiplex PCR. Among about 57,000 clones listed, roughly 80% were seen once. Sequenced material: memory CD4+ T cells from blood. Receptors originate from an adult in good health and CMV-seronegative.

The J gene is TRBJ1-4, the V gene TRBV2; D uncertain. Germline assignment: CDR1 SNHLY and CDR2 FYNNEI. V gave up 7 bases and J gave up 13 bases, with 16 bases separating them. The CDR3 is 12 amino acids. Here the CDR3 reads CASMADEGRLFF. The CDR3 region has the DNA TGTGCCAGCATGGCGGACGAAGGGAGACTGTTTTTT.

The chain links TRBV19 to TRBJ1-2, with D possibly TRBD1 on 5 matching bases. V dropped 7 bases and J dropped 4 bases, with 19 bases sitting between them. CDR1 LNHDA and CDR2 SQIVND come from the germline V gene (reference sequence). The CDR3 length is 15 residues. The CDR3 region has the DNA TGTGCCAGTATTGGACCCGGGGCTCCCTCCTATGGCTACACCTTC. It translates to CASIGPGAPSYGYTF.

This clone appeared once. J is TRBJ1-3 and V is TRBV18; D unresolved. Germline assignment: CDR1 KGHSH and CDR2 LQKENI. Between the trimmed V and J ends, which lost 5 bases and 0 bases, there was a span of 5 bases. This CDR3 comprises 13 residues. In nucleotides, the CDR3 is TGTGCCAGCTCAACCGACTCTGGAAACACCATATATTTT. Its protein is CASSTDSGNTIYF.

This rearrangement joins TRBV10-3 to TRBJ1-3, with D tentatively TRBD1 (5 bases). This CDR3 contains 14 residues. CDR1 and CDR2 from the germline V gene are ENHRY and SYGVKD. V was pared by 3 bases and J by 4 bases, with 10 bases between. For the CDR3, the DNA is TGTGCCATCAGTGACGACAGTTACGGAAACACCATATATTTT. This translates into CAISDDSYGNTIYF.

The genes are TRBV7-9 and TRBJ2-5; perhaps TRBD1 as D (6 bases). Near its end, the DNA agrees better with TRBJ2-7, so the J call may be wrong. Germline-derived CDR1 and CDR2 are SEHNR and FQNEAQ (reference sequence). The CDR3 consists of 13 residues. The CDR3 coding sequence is TGTGCCAGCAGCTTATCAGGGGCCTACGAGCAGTACTTC. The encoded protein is CASSLSGAYEQYF.

In DNA, the CDR3 is TGTGCCAGCAGCTTGGAGTTGTCAGAAGCTTTCTTT. It yields the protein CASSLELSEAFF. This rearrangement joins TRBV5-4 to TRBJ1-1, with D unclear. This CDR3 is built from 12 residues. Germline CDR1 is SGHNT and CDR2 is YYREEE (reference sequence). Between the trimmed V and J ends, which lost 0 bases and 8 bases, there was a span of 8 bases.

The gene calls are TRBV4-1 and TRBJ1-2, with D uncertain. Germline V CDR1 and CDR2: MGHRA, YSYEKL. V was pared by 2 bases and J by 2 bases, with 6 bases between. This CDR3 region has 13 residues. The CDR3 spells CASSQPGNYGYTF. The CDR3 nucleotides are TGCGCCAGCAGCCAACCCGGGAACTATGGCTACACCTTC.

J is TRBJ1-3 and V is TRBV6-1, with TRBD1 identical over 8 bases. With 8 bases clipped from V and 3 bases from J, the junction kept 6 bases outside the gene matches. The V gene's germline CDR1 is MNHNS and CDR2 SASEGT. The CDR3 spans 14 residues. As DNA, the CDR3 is TGTGCCAGCTCTCAGGGGGCGGGTGGAAACACCATATATTTT. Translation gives CASSQGAGGNTIYF.